This TCR beta chain comes out of a study of shared clonotypes between healthy human individuals. Study-wide findings and caveats: Genetic and exposure-history diversity was limited by the small donor number.

HIV-negative, healthy adults without recent acute infections or vaccinations were the donors. Researchers partitioned CD4+ cells into CD45RA+ naive and CD45RA-negative memory subsets. The CDR3 is 11 amino acids. Trimming removed 5 bases at V and 4 bases at J, with 5 bases between. In germline, CDR1 is LNHDA, CDR2 SQIVND (reference sequence). Assay used: immunoSEQ multiplex PCR; TCRdb lists only in-frame clones, some missing. The sample carries 2 million to 2.5 million clones, roughly 93% recorded once. Worth noting for this clone: Antigen unknown.

The specimen was naive CD4+ T cells from PBMCs. Subset given: CD45RA+ positively selected. The TCR originated in a man between 18 and 29 years old in good health. Some clones in this sample may be carry-over from other donors' samples. The chain carries TRBV19 and TRBJ1-1; no definite D call. CDR3 in DNA: TGTGCCAGTAGTCGTTCCACTGAAGCTTTCTTT. Amino acids: CASSRSTEAFF. The full variable domain, with the rest looked up from reference TRBV19 and TRBJ1-1, is DGGITQSPKYLFRKEGQNVTLSCEQNLNHDAMYWYRQDPGQGLRLIYYSQIVNDFQKGDIAEGYSVSREKKESFPLTVTSAQKNPTAFYLCASSRSTEAFFGQGTRLTVV.